This T cell receptor beta chain was sequenced in a study of Ad26.COV2.S vaccination and SARS-CoV-2 variants. Clones were sequenced by immunoSEQ multiplex PCR, and TCRdb holds only the in-frame ones, with some missing. The sample consists of around 340,000 clones, around 89% of them appearing once. This CDR3 is 15 amino acids long. Germline V CDR1 and CDR2: LGHDT, YNNKEL (reference sequence). With 5 bases removed from V and 4 bases from J, the gap between germline ends came to 18 bases. Described treatment: over 15 received Ad26.COV2.S at low or high dose, single or two shots; a few received placebo; per-sample allocation not given. After the first vaccine or placebo injection, samples were drawn on day 63. SARS-CoV-2 spike from the Wuhan strain was encoded by the vaccine, an Ad26 vector.

The chain employs TRBV3-1 (or the pseudogene TRBV3-2) and TRBJ2-7; possibly TRBD1 for D (6 bases). The clonotype originates from a person between 18 and 65 years old who received the Ad26.COV2.S COVID-19 vaccine or a placebo. The source material was peripheral blood, sampled in a trial of Ad26.COV2.S vaccine versus placebo. This chain's CDR3 is CASSYSAGASYEQYF. The CDR3 DNA reads as TGTGCCAGCAGCTACTCTGCAGGGGCTAGTTACGAGCAGTACTTC.